Following are 10 T cell receptor beta chains from one sample sequenced in a study of shared T cell receptors in the human thymus. Some clones are missing from TCRdb's copy, which holds only in-frame ones; the method was immunoSEQ multiplex PCR. The table lists approximately 490,000 clones, 75% to 80% of them singletons. A further study also used this sample, focusing on human thymus T cells.

What was sequenced was thymocytes. The receptors were gathered from a boy in the first two years of life with a congenital heart defect.

This chain links TRBV7-9 with TRBJ2-1, with 12 nucleotides matching TRBD1. The length of the CDR3 is 18 residues. V trimming: 5 bases; J trimming: 2 bases; junction bases outside the gene matches: 10. Germline loops: CDR1 SEHNR, CDR2 FQNEAQ (reference sequence). The CDR3 bases are TGTGCCAGCAGCGAACCCCGGGACAGGGGGCTGACCTACAATGAGCAGTTCTTC. This encodes CASSEPRDRGLTYNEQFF. The full variable domain, completed using reference TRBV7-9 and TRBJ2-1, is DTGVSQNPRHKITKRGQNVTFRCDPISEHNRLYWYRQTLGQGPEFLTYFQNEAQLEKSRLLSDRFSAERPKGSFSTLEIQRTEQGDSAMYLCASSEPRDRGLTYNEQFFGPGTRLTVL.

The table lists this clone with a few counts. The rearrangement joins TRBV29-1 to TRBJ2-5, with TRBD2 identical over 12 bases. V dropped 3 bases and J dropped 4; count of bases not matched to a gene: 6. Germline-derived CDR1 and CDR2 are SQVTM and ANQGSEA. The CDR3 runs to 15 residues. The CDR3 DNA reads TGCAGCGTTGACGGACTAGCGGGACCTAGAGAGACCCAGTACTTC. Translating it yields CSVDGLAGPRETQYF.

The chain is built from TRBV28 and TRBJ2-5, with 9 bases aligning to TRBD2. In germline, CDR1 is MDHEN, CDR2 SYDVKM. This CDR3 has 15 amino acids. V gave up 5 bases and J gave up 4 bases; unmatched junction bases: 8. The DNA for the CDR3 is TGTGCCAGCAGTCCCAGTGAGACTAGCGGAGAGACCCAGTACTTC. It translates to CASSPSETSGETQYF.

The chain uses TRBV7-9 and TRBJ1-2, with 7 bases identical to TRBD1. This CDR3 comprises 13 residues. The V and J ends lost 5 bases and 2 bases, in that order; junction bases with no gene match: 2. CDR1 and CDR2 (germline): SEHNR, FQNEAQ (reference sequence). The CDR3 coding sequence is TGTGCCAGCAGCATACAGGGGAACTATGGCTACACCTTC. Encoded protein: CASSIQGNYGYTF.

The V gene is TRBV7-2, the J gene TRBJ2-1; the D is unclear. Germline lookup yields CDR1 SGHTA and CDR2 FQGNSA. The CDR3 is made up of 16 amino acids. Trimming removed 1 base at V and 0 bases at J, with 10 bases between. The CDR3, as DNA: TGTGCCAGCAGCTTAGGCATTGCGAGCTCCTACAATGAGCAGTTCTTC. It is translated as CASSLGIASSYNEQFF. The complete variable domain, with remaining parts taken from reference TRBV7-2 and TRBJ2-1, reads GAGVSQSPSNKVTEKGKDVELRCDPISGHTALYWYRQSLGQGLEFLIYFQGNSAPDKSGLPSDRFSAERTGGSVSTLTIQRTQQEDSAVYLCASSLGIASSYNEQFFGPGTRLTVL.

The V and J genes are TRBV27 and TRBJ2-7; 9 bases align to TRBD1. There are 13 residues in the CDR3. Germline V gives CDR1 MNHEY, CDR2 SMNVEV (reference sequence). Trimming cost V 8 bases and J 5 bases; bases outside gene matches: 7. CDR3 protein: CASSQGALNEQYF. CDR3 DNA sequence: TGTGCCAGCTCACAGGGGGCTCTCAACGAGCAGTACTTC.

This chain connects TRBV15 to TRBJ2-7, with D hard to call. With 1 base removed from V and 3 bases from J, the gap between germline ends came to 16 bases. This CDR3 contains 16 residues. Per the germline V gene, CDR1 is LNHNV and CDR2 is YYDKDF (reference sequence). CDR3 protein: CATSRVARFSHYEQYF. The CDR3 bases are TGTGCCACCAGCAGAGTGGCGAGGTTCAGTCACTACGAGCAGTACTTC.

J is TRBJ1-5 and V is TRBV25-1; 7 positions agree with TRBD1. The CDR3 runs to 14 residues. The V and J ends lost 3 bases and 8 bases, in that order; junction bases with no gene match: 7. Germline CDR1 MGHDK, CDR2 SYGVNS. CDR3 DNA: TGTGCCAGCAGTGACGACAGGGTTCAAGAGCCCCAGCATTTT. This sequence encodes CASSDDRVQEPQHF.

The chain joins TRBV27 to TRBJ2-1; maybe TRBD2 (5 bases). Trimming shortened V by 2 bases and J by 7 bases, and 15 bases separated the two germline ends. Per the germline V gene, CDR1 is MNHEY and CDR2 is SMNVEV (reference sequence). The CDR3 extends over 15 amino acids. CDR3 DNA: TGTGCCAGCAGTTTACTCGTCGGGCGAGGGAATGAGCAGTTCTTC. Its translation: CASSLLVGRGNEQFF.

The chain employs TRBV2 and TRBJ1-2; D remains ambiguous. The CDR3 spans 15 residues. V lost 1 base and J 10 bases, leaving 19 bases between the germline ends. Germline CDR1 is SNHLY and CDR2 is FYNNEI. CDR3: CASSEVLVPPGVYTF. The CDR3, as DNA: TGTGCCAGCAGTGAAGTTCTCGTCCCCCCTGGAGTCTACACCTTC.